The text below deals with one T cell receptor beta chain. What it binds is unknown. This sample was included in a study of T cell responses to AZD1222 COVID-19 vaccine. General study points: Vaccine-related CD4 TCRs covered spike, predominating at 160-218 and 743-854.

Only in-frame clones appear in the TCRdb table, and some are missing; sequencing was by immunoSEQ multiplex PCR. Here the sample spans over 75,000 clones, more than 80% being singletons. In germline, CDR1 is SNHLY, CDR2 FYNNEI. V was clipped by 5 bases and J by 2 bases, with 13 bases between them. The CDR3 runs 14 residues. This sequence was found in an adult in good health. Sequencing was performed on peripheral blood, taken on day 0 of AZD1222 vaccination. The rearrangement uses TRBV2 and TRBJ2-7; perhaps TRBD2 as D (6 bases). The CDR3 loop reads CASSQEGITYEQYF. The CDR3 nucleotides are TGTGCCAGCAGTCAGGAGGGGATCACCTACGAGCAGTACTTC.